One and the same sample provided the 27 T cell receptor beta chains below, sequenced in a study of shared clonotypes between healthy human individuals. The assay was immunoSEQ multiplex PCR, and TCRdb's table has in-frame clones only and misses some. The sample records about 480,000 clones, 79% being singletons. The sequencing input was PBMCs. The receptors shown here come from a woman aged 40 to 50 in good health. Some clones in this sample may be carry-over from other donors' samples.

The chain carries TRBV29-1 and TRBJ2-5, with D possibly being TRBD1 (6 bases). The CDR3 extends over 13 amino acids. Trimming cost V 3 bases and J 4 bases, with 12 bases left between them. Germline CDR1 SQVTM, CDR2 ANQGSEA. The CDR3 loop reads CSVDIGGGETQYF. The CDR3 DNA reads as TGCAGCGTTGATATAGGGGGTGGAGAGACCCAGTACTTC.

The chain has TRBV7-2 and TRBJ2-7; TRBD2 agrees at 7 bases. V lost 7 bases, J lost 0 bases, and 12 bases stayed unmatched. Germline CDR1 and CDR2: SGHTA and FQGNSA. This CDR3 comprises 16 residues. CDR3 sequence: CASTSLGGRASYEQYF. CDR3 DNA sequence: TGTGCCAGCACCTCTTTGGGGGGGAGGGCCTCCTACGAGCAGTACTTC.

V is TRBV7-2 and J is TRBJ2-7, with 11 bases identical to TRBD2. The CDR3 runs to 15 residues. After removal of 5 bases from V and 0 bases from J, the junction contained 3 bases not matched to a gene. Germline CDR1 reads SGHTA; CDR2 reads FQGNSA. In DNA, the CDR3 is TGTGCCAGCAGCCCCCTAGCGGGGGGCTCCTACGAGCAGTACTTC. This encodes CASSPLAGGSYEQYF.

The CDR3 region is CASSPWETGGTDTQYF. The CDR3 nucleotides read TGTGCCAGCTCACCTTGGGAGACAGGGGGCACAGATACGCAGTATTTT. V and J are TRBV18 and TRBJ2-3, with 8 bases that match TRBD1. V lost 3 bases to trimming and J lost 1 base; unmatched junction nucleotides: 6. In germline, CDR1 is KGHSH, CDR2 LQKENI. The CDR3 is 16 amino acids.

This clone was seen a few times. The chain links TRBV6-5 to TRBJ1-1, with D unresolved. V was cut by 6 bases and J by 8 bases, with 19 bases left in between. Looked up from germline, CDR1 is MNHEY and CDR2 is SVGAGI. The CDR3 consists of 14 residues. The CDR3 nucleotides are TGTGCCAGCAGCCGAAAGACAAAAGGTCGGGAAGCTTTCTTT. Its protein product is CASSRKTKGREAFF.

The genes are TRBV5-6 and TRBJ2-6, with a possible D match to TRBD2 (5 bases). CDR1 SGHDT and CDR2 YYEEEE come from the germline V gene. Trimming shortened V by 2 bases and J by 0 bases, and 15 bases separated the two germline ends. There are 18 residues in the CDR3. CDR3 sequence reads: CASSLWENIFSGANVLTF. The CDR3 region has the DNA TGTGCCAGCAGCTTATGGGAGAATATTTTCTCTGGGGCCAACGTCCTGACTTTC.

Notes on this clone: The junction and the germline gene differ at one end; a read error may be behind it. V usage is TRBV7-7 and J usage is TRBJ2-5; 7 bases line up with TRBD2. Germline V gene sequence: CDR1 SSHAT, CDR2 FNYEAQ (reference sequence). The CDR3 has 13 residues. CDR3 in amino acids: CASSPIAGETQYF. The CDR3 region has the DNA TGTGCTAGCAGCCCAATAGCGGGAGAGACCCAGTACTTC.

The chain uses TRBV29-1 and TRBJ2-7; D call uncertain. The CDR3 totals 10 residues. Trimming cost V 4 bases and J 5 bases, with 6 bases left between them. Per the germline V gene, CDR1 is SQVTM and CDR2 is ANQGSEA. CDR3 amino acids: CSVVVDEQYF. The CDR3 DNA reads TGCAGCGTTGTGGTGGACGAGCAGTACTTC.

The chain employs TRBV19 and TRBJ1-5; weak D call: TRBD1 (5 bases). Trimming removed 8 bases from V and 3 bases from J, with 11 bases in between. Germline V CDR1 and CDR2: LNHDA, SQIVND (reference sequence). CDR3 length equals 13 residues. As DNA, the CDR3 is TGTGCCAGTCGGGTGGGGGACAATCAGCCCCAGCATTTT. Its translation: CASRVGDNQPQHF. The full variable domain, with the rest looked up from reference TRBV19 and TRBJ1-5, is DGGITQSPKYLFRKEGQNVTLSCEQNLNHDAMYWYRQDPGQGLRLIYYSQIVNDFQKGDIAEGYSVSREKKESFPLTVTSAQKNPTAFYLCASRVGDNQPQHFGDGTRLSIL.

In nucleotides, the CDR3 is TGTGCCAGCAGTTCCAGTATCGGGGAGCTGTTTTTT. Translating gives CASSSSIGELFF. This chain connects TRBV27 to TRBJ2-2; no reliable D call. This CDR3 contains 12 residues. Germline CDR1 and CDR2: MNHEY and SMNVEV (reference sequence). V was shortened by 4 bases and J by 7 bases, with 7 bases between the two germline ends.

V and J are TRBV4-1 and TRBJ2-1; 7 bases are a match to TRBD2. The CDR3 totals 16 residues. V shed 2 bases, J shed 5 bases, and the junction held 9 bases outside the gene matches. CDR1 and CDR2 from the germline V gene are MGHRA and YSYEKL. The chain's CDR3 is CASSQWAGVGDNEQFF. The CDR3 DNA reads as TGCGCCAGCAGCCAATGGGCGGGAGTGGGGGACAATGAGCAGTTCTTC.

The chain employs TRBV5-4 and TRBJ2-7; tentative D call: TRBD1 (6 bases). This CDR3 region has 13 residues. Trimming stripped 0 bases from V and 5 bases from J, with 9 bases between. The germline V gene has CDR1 SGHNT and CDR2 YYREEE (reference sequence). CDR3 protein: CASSLAGVDEQYF. In nucleotides, the CDR3 is TGTGCCAGCAGCTTGGCAGGGGTCGACGAGCAGTACTTC. The full variable domain, with the rest looked up from reference TRBV5-4 and TRBJ2-7, is ETGVTQSPTHLIKTRGQQVTLRCSSQSGHNTVSWYQQALGQGPQFIFQYYREEENGRGNFPPRFSGLQFPNYSSELNVNALELDDSALYLCASSLAGVDEQYFGPGTRLTVT.

V usage is TRBV6-5 and J usage is TRBJ2-2, with 7 bases lining up with TRBD1. Unmatched junction bases numbered 7, after V lost 6 bases and J lost 6 bases. Germline CDR1 MNHEY, CDR2 SVGAGI. The length of the CDR3 is 14 residues. CDR3 sequence (DNA): TGTGCCAGCAGGTCATTAGGGGGCGCCGGGGAGCTGTTTTTT. Its protein is CASRSLGGAGELFF.

V and J are TRBV11-2 and TRBJ1-2; 8 bases are a match to TRBD1. From germline, CDR1 is SGHAT and CDR2 FQNNGV. There are 13 residues in the CDR3. The V gene end was trimmed by 5 bases and the J gene end by 2 bases; junction bases not matched to a gene: 1. The CDR3, as DNA: TGTGCCAGCAGCGGGGACAGGAACTATGGCTACACCTTC. Its translation is CASSGDRNYGYTF.

This chain uses TRBV5-1 with TRBJ2-7; no clear D gene. The CDR3 spans 11 residues. Trimming shortened V by 4 bases and J by 3 bases, and 5 bases separated the two germline ends. Germline CDR1 reads SGHRS; CDR2 reads YFSETQ. CDR3 protein: CASSPGYEQYF. In DNA form, the CDR3 reads TGCGCCAGCAGCCCTGGCTACGAGCAGTACTTC.

The chain carries TRBV5-1 and TRBJ2-3; D possibly corresponds to TRBD1 (5 bases). Between the trimmed V and J ends, which lost 5 bases and 4 bases, there was a span of 17 bases. CDR1 SGHRS and CDR2 YFSETQ come from the germline V gene. The CDR3 sequence is 15 residues long. CDR3 region: CASRALGLVADTQYF. For the CDR3, the DNA is TGCGCCAGCAGGGCCCTGGGGCTGGTGGCAGATACGCAGTATTTT.

As DNA, the CDR3 is TGTGCCAGCAGTTACTCGGGGGCGGGCTCCACAGATACGCAGTATTTT. Translating it yields CASSYSGAGSTDTQYF. V and J are TRBV6-5 and TRBJ2-3, with D possibly being TRBD1 (6 bases). CDR3 length: 16 amino acids. The germline V gene has CDR1 MNHEY and CDR2 SVGAGI. V shed 0 bases and J shed 2 bases, with 12 bases lying between them.

This chain links TRBV5-5 with TRBJ1-1; D call uncertain. This CDR3 comprises 14 residues. Per germline, CDR1 SGHKS and CDR2 YYEKEE (reference sequence). V lost 4 bases to trimming and J lost 5 bases, with 15 bases between them. CDR3 bases: TGTGCCAGCAGCCCCGGAGGTAGAGGGACTGAAGCTTTCTTT. Translation gives CASSPGGRGTEAFF.

Only one count was recorded for this clone. The chain is built from TRBV7-9 and TRBJ2-3, with a tentative D call TRBD1 (5 bases). Trimming took 4 bases from V and 1 from J, leaving 15 bases between them. The CDR3 runs to 16 residues. Germline values: CDR1 SEHNR, CDR2 FQNEAQ (reference sequence). CDR3 nucleotides: TGTGCCAGCAGCTCAGATTCCAGGGCTCGCACAGATACGCAGTATTTT. This sequence encodes CASSSDSRARTDTQYF.

The chain joins TRBV18 to TRBJ1-4; possibly TRBD1 for D (5 bases). The CDR3 runs 15 residues. Germline values: CDR1 KGHSH, CDR2 LQKENI. V dropped 6 bases and J dropped 2 bases, with 13 bases sitting between them. CDR3 sequence (DNA): TGTGCCAGCTCCCGCCCGGGACTGACTAATGAAAAACTGTTTTTT. It is translated as CASSRPGLTNEKLFF.

The chain joins TRBV2 to TRBJ1-2, with TRBD1 as a possible D gene (5 bases). CDR1 is SNHLY, CDR2 FYNNEI, per germline. Trimming shortened V by 5 bases and J by 5 bases, and 15 bases separated the two germline ends. There are 14 residues in the CDR3. CDR3 protein: CASSKQPGPYGYTF. CDR3 DNA sequence: TGTGCCAGCAGTAAACAACCGGGGCCATATGGCTACACCTTC. The whole variable domain, filled in from reference TRBV2 and TRBJ1-2, reads EPEVTQTPSHQVTQMGQEVILRCVPISNHLYFYWYRQILGQKVEFLVSFYNNEISEKSEIFDDQFSVERPDGSNFTLKIRSTKLEDSAMYFCASSKQPGPYGYTFGSGTRLTVV.

The rearrangement uses TRBV27 and TRBJ2-1; D may correspond to TRBD1 or TRBD2 (7 bases each). This CDR3 has 20 residues. V dropped 5 bases and J dropped 8 bases, with 34 bases sitting between them. Germline CDR1 and CDR2: MNHEY and SMNVEV (reference sequence). The CDR3 is CASSPGRRGGGNYGLDEQFF. The CDR3 DNA reads as TGTGCCAGCAGTCCGGGCCGCAGGGGGGGAGGAAATTATGGATTGGATGAGCAGTTCTTC.

V usage is TRBV5-5 and J usage is TRBJ2-7, with 9 positions matching TRBD1. This CDR3 has 14 amino acids. Losses at the gene ends were 6 bases for V and 7 bases for J; bases not matched to a gene: 11. Germline-derived CDR1 and CDR2 are SGHKS and YYEKEE (reference sequence). The CDR3 DNA follows: TGTGCCAGCATCGGGACAGGGACCCCCTGGGAGCAGTACTTC. As protein: CASIGTGTPWEQYF. The full variable domain, its missing parts supplied by reference TRBV5-5 and TRBJ2-7, is DAGVTQSPTHLIKTRGQQVTLRCSPISGHKSVSWYQQVLGQGPQFIFQYYEKEERGRGNFPDRFSARQFPNYSSELNVNALLLGDSALYLCASIGTGTPWEQYFGPGTRLTVT.

The chain links TRBV2 to TRBJ2-5; TRBD1 is a possible D gene (6 bases). V lost 6 bases to trimming and J lost 4 bases, with 15 bases between them. Germline V CDR1 and CDR2: SNHLY, FYNNEI. The CDR3 loop spans 14 amino acids. CDR3 nucleotides: TGTGCCAGCAGCCCCCAGGGGACCCCAGAGACCCAGTACTTC. Amino acid sequence: CASSPQGTPETQYF.

To note about this clone: Germline and junction disagree at one end, which may indicate a read error. The rearrangement uses TRBV2 and TRBJ1-1; TRBD1 matches at 9 bases. The CDR3 sequence is 13 residues long. Germline CDR1 SNHLY, CDR2 FYNNEI. CDR3: CASSEGTGTEAFF. CDR3 in DNA: TGTGCCAGCAGCGAAGGGACAGGGACTGAAGCTTTCTTT.

This clone was counted only a few times. The chain employs TRBV11-2 and TRBJ1-2; possibly TRBD1 for D (5 bases). This CDR3 has 14 amino acids. The ends were cut back, 1 base at V and 7 bases at J, with 13 bases in the middle. Germline CDR1 and CDR2: SGHAT and FQNNGV. CDR3 DNA: TGTGCCAGCAGCTTAGCAGGGCGGGGAGGTGGCTACACCTTC. This codes for CASSLAGRGGGYTF.

CDR3: CASSYRGQNQPQHF. CDR3 DNA: TGTGCCAGCAGTTACAGGGGGCAAAATCAGCCCCAGCATTTT. The chain employs TRBV27 and TRBJ1-5; 9 positions match TRBD1. The CDR3 has 14 amino acids. CDR1 is MNHEY and CDR2 is SMNVEV in the germline V gene (reference sequence). J was trimmed by 4 bases and V by 4 bases; bases with no gene match: 2.